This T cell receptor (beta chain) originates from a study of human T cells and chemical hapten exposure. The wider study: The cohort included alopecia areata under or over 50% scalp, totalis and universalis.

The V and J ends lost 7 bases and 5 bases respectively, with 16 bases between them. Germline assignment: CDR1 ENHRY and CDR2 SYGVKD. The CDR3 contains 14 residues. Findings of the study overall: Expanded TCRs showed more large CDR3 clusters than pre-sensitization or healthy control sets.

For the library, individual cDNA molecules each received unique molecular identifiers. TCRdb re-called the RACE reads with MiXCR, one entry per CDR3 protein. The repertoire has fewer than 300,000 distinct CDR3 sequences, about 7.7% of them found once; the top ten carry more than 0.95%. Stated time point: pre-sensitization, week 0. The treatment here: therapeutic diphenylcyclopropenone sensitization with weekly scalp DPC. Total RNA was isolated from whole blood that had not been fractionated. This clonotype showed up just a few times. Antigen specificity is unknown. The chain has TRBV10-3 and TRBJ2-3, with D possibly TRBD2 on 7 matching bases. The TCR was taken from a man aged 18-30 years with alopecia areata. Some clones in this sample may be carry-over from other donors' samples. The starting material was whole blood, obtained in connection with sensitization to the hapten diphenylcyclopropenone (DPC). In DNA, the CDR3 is TGTGCCATCACCGGCGGGGGCGACCTAGATACGCAGTATTTT. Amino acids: CAITGGGDLDTQYF.